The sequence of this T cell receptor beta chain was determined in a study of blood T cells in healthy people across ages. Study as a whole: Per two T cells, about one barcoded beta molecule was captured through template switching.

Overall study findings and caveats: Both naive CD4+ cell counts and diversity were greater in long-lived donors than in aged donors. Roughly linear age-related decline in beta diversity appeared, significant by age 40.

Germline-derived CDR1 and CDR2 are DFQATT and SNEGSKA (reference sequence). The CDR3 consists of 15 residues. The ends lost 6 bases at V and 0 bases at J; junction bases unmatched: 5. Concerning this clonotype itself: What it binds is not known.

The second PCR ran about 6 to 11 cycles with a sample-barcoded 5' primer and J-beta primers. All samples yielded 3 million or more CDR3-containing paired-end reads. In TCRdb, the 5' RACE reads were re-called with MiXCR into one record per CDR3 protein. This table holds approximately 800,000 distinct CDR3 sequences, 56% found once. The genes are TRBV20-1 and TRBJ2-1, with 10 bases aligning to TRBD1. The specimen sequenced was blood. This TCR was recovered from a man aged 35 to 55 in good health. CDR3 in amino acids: CSAKGQGSSYNEQFF. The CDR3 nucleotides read TGCAGTGCAAAGGGACAGGGGAGCTCCTACAATGAGCAGTTCTTC.